This section outlines one T cell receptor beta chain sequence together with its context. Original methodology: The assay estimated nucleated cells by amplifying reference gene primers. Libraries were prepared by immunoSEQ multiplex PCR; TCRdb keeps only in-frame clonotypes and omits some of them. That table supplies the V and J calls and clone size; D and trimming were determined from the DNA. The repertoire has some 270,000 clones, approximately 85% of them found once; the top ten carry 6.6%. This sample was taken from a study of blood T cell repertoires in COVID-19. In germline, CDR1 is SGHRS, CDR2 YFSETQ. After removal of 2 bases from V and 4 bases from J, the junction contained 4 bases not matched to a gene. The length of the CDR3 is 14 residues. Clinical history reported by participants formed the basis on which cohorts were assigned.

This clonotype was obtained from a woman aged 50 to 65 who had been exposed to COVID-19. V usage is TRBV5-1 and J usage is TRBJ2-7; 9 bases are a match to TRBD1. Material: PBMCs or T cells enriched from blood (not recorded which). The CDR3 DNA reads TGCGCCAGCAGCTTCGACAGGGGGAAGTACGAGCAGTACTTC. This translates into CASSFDRGKYEQYF.